This passage covers 5 T cell receptor beta chains from one sample sequenced in a study of blood T cell repertoires in COVID-19. The assay was immunoSEQ multiplex PCR, and TCRdb's table has in-frame clones only and misses some. The repertoire holds about 120,000 clones, with around 89% as singletons. What was sequenced was peripheral blood. The receptors stem from a human donor with acute or convalescent COVID-19. The donor label of this sample is uncertain.

This chain's CDR3 is CASSLFRRDTDTQYF. The CDR3 coding sequence is TGTGCCAGCAGCTTATTTCGTCGGGACACAGATACGCAGTATTTT. The chain links TRBV13 to TRBJ2-3; tentatively, D is TRBD2 (5 bases). The CDR3 runs to 15 residues. CDR1 is PRHDT, CDR2 FYEKMQ, per germline (reference sequence). The germline V and J ends were trimmed by 2 bases and 2 bases, with 11 bases remaining between them. Full variable domain (missing parts from reference TRBV13 and TRBJ2-3): AAGVIQSPRHLIKEKRETATLKCYPIPRHDTVYWYQQGPGQDPQFLISFYEKMQSDKGSIPDRFSAQQFSDYHSELNMSSLELGDSALYFCASSLFRRDTDTQYFGPGTRLTVL.

The V and J genes are TRBV18 and TRBJ2-5; 7 positions agree with TRBD1. This CDR3 has 14 amino acids. With 3 bases clipped from V and 7 bases from J, the junction kept 8 bases outside the gene matches. Germline values: CDR1 KGHSH, CDR2 LQKENI. CDR3 in DNA: TGTGCCAGCTCACCCGGACAGGTGGACGGGACCCAGTACTTC. This encodes CASSPGQVDGTQYF.

The chain is built from TRBV11-2 and TRBJ2-1, with D tentatively TRBD2 (6 bases). Germline V gene lookup returns CDR1 SGHAT and CDR2 FQNNGV. Trimming removed 1 base at V and 6 bases at J, with 10 bases between. This CDR3 comprises 14 residues. CDR3 in DNA: TGTGCCAGCAGCTTAGCTGGTAGCGGCAATGAGCAGTTCTTC. This sequence encodes CASSLAGSGNEQFF.

This clone occurred once. In DNA, the CDR3 is TGTGCCAGCAGTAACCGGACTTATGGCTACACCTTC. It translates to CASSNRTYGYTF. The chain carries TRBV6-5 and TRBJ1-2, with unresolved D. Deletions cut 5 bases from V and 5 bases from J, with 9 bases between. The CDR3 loop spans 12 amino acids. Germline loops: CDR1 MNHEY, CDR2 SVGAGI.

The chain has TRBV5-6 and TRBJ1-6, with a possible D match to TRBD1 (5 bases). CDR1 and CDR2 from the germline V gene are SGHDT and YYEEEE. The ends were cut back, 6 bases at V and 10 bases at J, with 17 bases in the middle. The CDR3 is 14 amino acids. CDR3 loop: CASTQAGGYSPLHF. CDR3 DNA: TGTGCCAGCACCCAAGCCGGGGGGTACTCACCCCTCCACTTT.